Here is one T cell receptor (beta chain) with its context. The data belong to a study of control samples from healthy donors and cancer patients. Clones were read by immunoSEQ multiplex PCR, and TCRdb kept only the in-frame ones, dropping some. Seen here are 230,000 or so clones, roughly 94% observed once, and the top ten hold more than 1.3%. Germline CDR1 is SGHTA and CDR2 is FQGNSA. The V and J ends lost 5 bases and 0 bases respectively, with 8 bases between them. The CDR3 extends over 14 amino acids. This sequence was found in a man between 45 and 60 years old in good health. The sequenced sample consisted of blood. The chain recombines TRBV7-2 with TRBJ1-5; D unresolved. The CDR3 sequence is CASSPDDSNQPQHF. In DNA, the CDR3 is TGTGCCAGCAGCCCTGACGATAGCAATCAGCCCCAGCATTTT.